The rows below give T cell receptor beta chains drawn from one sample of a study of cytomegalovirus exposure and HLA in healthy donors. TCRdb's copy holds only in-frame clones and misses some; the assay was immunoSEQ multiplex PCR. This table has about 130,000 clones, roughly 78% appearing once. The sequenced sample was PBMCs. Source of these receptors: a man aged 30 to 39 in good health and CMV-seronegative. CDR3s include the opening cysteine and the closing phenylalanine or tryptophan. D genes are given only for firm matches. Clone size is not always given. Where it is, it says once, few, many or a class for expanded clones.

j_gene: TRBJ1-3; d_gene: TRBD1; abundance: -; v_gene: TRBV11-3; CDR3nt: TGTGCCAGCAGCTTACTCGGTGGAGGGGGCACTGGAAACACCATATATTTT; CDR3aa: CASSLLGGGGTGNTIYF
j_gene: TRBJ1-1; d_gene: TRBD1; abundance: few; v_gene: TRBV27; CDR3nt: TGTGCCAGCAGACCAGGACAGGGGAGAGCTGAAGCTTTCTTT; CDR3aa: CASRPGQGRAEAFF
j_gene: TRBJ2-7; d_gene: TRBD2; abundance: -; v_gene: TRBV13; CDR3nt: TGTGCCAGCAGCCCCCCGGGGGGGACCTACGAGCAGTACTTC; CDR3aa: CASSPPGGTYEQYF
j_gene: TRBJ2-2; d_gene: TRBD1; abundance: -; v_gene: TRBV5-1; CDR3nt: TGCGCCAACAGACAGGGAAACACCGGGGAGCTGTTTTTT; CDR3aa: CANRQGNTGELFF
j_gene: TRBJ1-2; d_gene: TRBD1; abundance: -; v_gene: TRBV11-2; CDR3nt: TGTGCCAGCAGAGACTTACAATACAGGGGTTTCTACACCTTC; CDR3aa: CASRDLQYRGFYTF
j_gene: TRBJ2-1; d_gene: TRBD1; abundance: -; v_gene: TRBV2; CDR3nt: TGTGCCAGCAGGTATACGGGACAGCAAGGATACAATGAGCAGTTCTTC; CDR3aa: CASRYTGQQGYNEQFF
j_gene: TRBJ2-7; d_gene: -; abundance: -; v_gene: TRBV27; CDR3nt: TGTGCCAGCAGTCCCAATGACATTTCCAACGAGCAGTACTTC; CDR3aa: CASSPNDISNEQYF
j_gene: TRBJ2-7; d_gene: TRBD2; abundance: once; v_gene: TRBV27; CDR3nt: TGTGCCAGCAGACCCCTGACTAGCGGGGGGTTGGGCGAGCAGTACTTC; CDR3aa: CASRPLTSGGLGEQYF
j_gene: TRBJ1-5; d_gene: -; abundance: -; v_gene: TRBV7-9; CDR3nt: TGTGCCAGCAGCTTAGGGCAGGGAACGGATCAGCCCCAGCATTTT; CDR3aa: CASSLGQGTDQPQHF
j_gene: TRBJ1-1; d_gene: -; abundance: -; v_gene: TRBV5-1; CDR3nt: TGCGCCAGCAGCTTGGAGGGGTCGAACACTGAAGCTTTCTTT; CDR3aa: CASSLEGSNTEAFF
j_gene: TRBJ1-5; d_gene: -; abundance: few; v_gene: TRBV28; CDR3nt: TGTGCCAGCAGGTTCCAGGGCGGCGGAGGGCGGCCCCAGCATTTT; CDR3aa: CASRFQGGGGRPQHF
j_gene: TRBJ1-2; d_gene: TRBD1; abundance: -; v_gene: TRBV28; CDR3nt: TGTGCCAGCAGTTCAACCCGGGACAGCTTCTTGCATGGCTACACCTTC; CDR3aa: CASSSTRDSFLHGYTF
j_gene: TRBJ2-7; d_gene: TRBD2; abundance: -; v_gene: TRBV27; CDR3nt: TGTGCCAGCAGGCAAGGACTAGCGGGGGCCGTCTACGAGCAGTACTTC; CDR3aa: CASRQGLAGAVYEQYF
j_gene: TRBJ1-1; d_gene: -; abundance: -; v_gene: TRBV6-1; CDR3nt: TGTGCCAGCAGGGAGGGGCTTGGGGACACTGAAGCTTTCTTT; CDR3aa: CASREGLGDTEAFF
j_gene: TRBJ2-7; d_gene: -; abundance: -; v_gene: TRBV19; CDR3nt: TGTGCCAGTAGTTCAATTACAGAATCCTACGAGCAGTACTTC; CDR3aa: CASSSITESYEQYF
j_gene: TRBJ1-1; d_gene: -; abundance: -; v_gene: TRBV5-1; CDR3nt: TGCGCCAGCAAGGAATCGGGTATCCCTGAAGCTTTCTTT; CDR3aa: CASKESGIPEAFF
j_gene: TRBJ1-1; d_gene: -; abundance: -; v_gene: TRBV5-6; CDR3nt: TGTGCCAGCAGTCGGAGGGACACTGAAGCTTTCTTT; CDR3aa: CASSRRDTEAFF
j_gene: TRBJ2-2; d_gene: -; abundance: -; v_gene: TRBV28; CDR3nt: TGTGCCAGTACAGGAAACGCGAACACCGGGGAGCTGTTTTTT; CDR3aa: CASTGNANTGELFF
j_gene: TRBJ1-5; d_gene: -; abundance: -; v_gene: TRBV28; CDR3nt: TGTGCCACCGAAGGGATTAGGGGCGGTAGCAATCAGCCCCAGCATTTT; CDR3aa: CATEGIRGGSNQPQHF
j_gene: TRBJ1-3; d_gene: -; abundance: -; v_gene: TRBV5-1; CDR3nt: TGCGCCAGCAGCGGAACGGGGTACTCTGGAAACACCATATATTTT; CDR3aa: CASSGTGYSGNTIYF
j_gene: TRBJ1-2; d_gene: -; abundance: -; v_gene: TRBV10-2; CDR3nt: TGCGCCAGCAGGACGGACAGTTATGGCTACACCTTC; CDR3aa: CASRTDSYGYTF
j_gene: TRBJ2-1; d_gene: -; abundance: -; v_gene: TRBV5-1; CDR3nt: TGCGCCAGCAGCTTGTCGACCGACAGCTCCTACAATGAGCAGTTCTTC; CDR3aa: CASSLSTDSSYNEQFF
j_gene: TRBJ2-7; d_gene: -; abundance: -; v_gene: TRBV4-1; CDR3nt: TGCGCCAGCAGCCTATCCGGACAATACGAGCAGTACTTC; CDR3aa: CASSLSGQYEQYF
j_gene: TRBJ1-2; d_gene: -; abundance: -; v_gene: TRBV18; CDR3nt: TGTGCCAGCTCACCACCCGGGAGCTATGGCTACACCTTC; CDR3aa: CASSPPGSYGYTF
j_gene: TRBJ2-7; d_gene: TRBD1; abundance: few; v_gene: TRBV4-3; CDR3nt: TGCGCCAGCAGCCAAGCGACAGGGGAACCCTACGAGCAGTACTTC; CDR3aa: CASSQATGEPYEQYF
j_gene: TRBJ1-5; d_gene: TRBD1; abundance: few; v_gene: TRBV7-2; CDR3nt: TGTGCCAGCAGCTCTGACAGGGCCCATAGCAATCAGCCCCAGCATTTT; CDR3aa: CASSSDRAHSNQPQHF
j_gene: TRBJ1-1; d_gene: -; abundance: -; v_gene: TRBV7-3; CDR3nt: TGTGCCAGCAGCTTAGGGACTTCGAGCACTGAAGCTTTCTTT; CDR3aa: CASSLGTSSTEAFF
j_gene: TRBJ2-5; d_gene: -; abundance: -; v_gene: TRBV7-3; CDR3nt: TGTGCCAGCAGCTTAGCCGGGACTTGGGAAGAGACCCAGTACTTC; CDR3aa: CASSLAGTWEETQYF
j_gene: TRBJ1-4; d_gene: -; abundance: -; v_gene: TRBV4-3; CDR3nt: TGCGCCAGCAGCCAACAGGGAAGTGGCACAGTTGGTAATGAAAAACTGTTTTTT; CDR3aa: CASSQQGSGTVGNEKLFF
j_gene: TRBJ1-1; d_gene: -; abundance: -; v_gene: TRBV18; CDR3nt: TGTGCCAGCTCACCGAACCGGATAGGGGTAGCTTTCTTT; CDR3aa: CASSPNRIGVAFF
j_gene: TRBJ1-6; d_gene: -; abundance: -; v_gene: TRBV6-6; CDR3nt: TGTGCCAGCAGCCGCGGCCCAGGGGCTCTGAATTCACCCCTCCACTTT; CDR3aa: CASSRGPGALNSPLHF
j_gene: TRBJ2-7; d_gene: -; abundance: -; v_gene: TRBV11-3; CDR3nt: TGTGCCAGCAGCTTAGCCTCAACAGGGGAGGTCGAGCAGTACTTC; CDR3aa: CASSLASTGEVEQYF
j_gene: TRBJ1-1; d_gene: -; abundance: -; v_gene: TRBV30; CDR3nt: TGTGCCTGGAGGTATTGGGCGAACACTGAAGCTTTCTTT; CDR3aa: CAWRYWANTEAFF
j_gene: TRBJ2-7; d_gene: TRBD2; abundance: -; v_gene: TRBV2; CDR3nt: TGTGCCAGCAGTGAGACGGCTAGCGGACGATACGAGCAGTACTTC; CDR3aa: CASSETASGRYEQYF
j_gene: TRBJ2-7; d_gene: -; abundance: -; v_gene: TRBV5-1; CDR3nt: TGCGCCAGCAGCTTGTGGCAGGACTACGAGCAGTACTTC; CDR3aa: CASSLWQDYEQYF
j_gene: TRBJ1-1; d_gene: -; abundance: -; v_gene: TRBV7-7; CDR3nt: TGTGCTAGCAGCTTCCTAGTCTACAGGCCCATGAACACTGAAGCTTTCTTT; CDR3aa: CASSFLVYRPMNTEAFF
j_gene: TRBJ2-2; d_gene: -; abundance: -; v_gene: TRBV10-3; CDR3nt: TGTGCCATCAGTGAGTCTCCAGGGAACACCGGGGAGCTGTTTTTT; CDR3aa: CAISESPGNTGELFF
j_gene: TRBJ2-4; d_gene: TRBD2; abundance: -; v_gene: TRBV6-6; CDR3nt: TGTGCCAGCAGTCCCGGGAGGGAGAACATTCAGTACTTC; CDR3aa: CASSPGRENIQYF
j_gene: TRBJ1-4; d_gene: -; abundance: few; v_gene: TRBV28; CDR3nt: TGTGCCAGCAGCAAAATCCTGGGGGGAAGTTGGGAAAAACTGTTTTTT; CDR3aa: CASSKILGGSWEKLFF
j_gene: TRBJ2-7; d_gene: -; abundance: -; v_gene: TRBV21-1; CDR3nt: TGTGCCAGCAGCAAAGTCGGTGTGAGTGGTCTAGCGGGGGGCCACGGGGCGTCCTACGAGCAGTACTTC; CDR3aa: CASSKVGVSGLAGGHGASYEQYF
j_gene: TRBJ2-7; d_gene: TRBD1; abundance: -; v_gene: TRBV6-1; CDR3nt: TGTGCCAGCAGCCATGGACAGGGTCCCTACGAGCAGTACTTC; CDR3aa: CASSHGQGPYEQYF
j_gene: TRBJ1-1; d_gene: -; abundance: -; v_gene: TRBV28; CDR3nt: TGTGCCAGCAGCCCCGCAGTATACACTGAAGCTTTCTTT; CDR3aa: CASSPAVYTEAFF
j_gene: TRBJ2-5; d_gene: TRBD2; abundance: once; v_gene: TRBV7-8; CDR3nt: TGTGCCAGCAGCCACGCCCGCCCTAGCGGGGGATTGCTGGAGACCCAGTACTTC; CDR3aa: CASSHARPSGGLLETQYF
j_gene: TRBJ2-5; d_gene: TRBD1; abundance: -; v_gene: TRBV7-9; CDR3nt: TGTGCCAGCAGCTTAGGACAGGGCCTCAAGAGAGAGACCCAGTACTTC; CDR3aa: CASSLGQGLKRETQYF
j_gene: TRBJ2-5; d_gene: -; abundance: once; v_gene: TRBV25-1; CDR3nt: TGTGCCAGCAGTTCCCGCAGCCTGACACGGGAGACCCAGTACTTC; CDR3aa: CASSSRSLTRETQYF
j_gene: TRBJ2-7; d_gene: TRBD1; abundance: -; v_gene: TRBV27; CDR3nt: TGTGCCAGCAGAGCCGGGACAGGGTCCTACGAGCAGTACTTC; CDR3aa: CASRAGTGSYEQYF
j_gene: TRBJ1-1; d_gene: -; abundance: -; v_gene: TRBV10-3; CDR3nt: TGTGCCATCAGACAGGGAGTGAGGACTGAAGCTTTCTTT; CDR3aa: CAIRQGVRTEAFF
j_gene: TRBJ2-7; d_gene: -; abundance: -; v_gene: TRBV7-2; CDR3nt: TGTGCCAGCAGCTTAACGGTTAGCTCCTACGAGCAGTACTTC; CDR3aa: CASSLTVSSYEQYF
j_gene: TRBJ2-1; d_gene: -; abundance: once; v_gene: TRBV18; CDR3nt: TGTGCCAGCTCACTTGACAGGTACAATGAGCAGTTCTTC; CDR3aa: CASSLDRYNEQFF
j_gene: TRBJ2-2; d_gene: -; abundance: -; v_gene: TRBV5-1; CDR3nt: TGCGCCAGCAGCTTTGAGGTTCTCACCGGGGAGCTGTTTTTT; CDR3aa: CASSFEVLTGELFF
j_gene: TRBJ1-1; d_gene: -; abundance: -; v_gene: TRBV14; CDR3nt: TGTGCCAGCAGCCAAGATAACAGGGTAAGGACTGAAGCTTTCTTT; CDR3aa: CASSQDNRVRTEAFF
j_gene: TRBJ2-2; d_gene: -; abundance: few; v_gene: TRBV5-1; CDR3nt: TGCGCCAGCAGCAGTGGGGGGACGAACACCGGGGAGCTGTTTTTT; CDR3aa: CASSSGGTNTGELFF
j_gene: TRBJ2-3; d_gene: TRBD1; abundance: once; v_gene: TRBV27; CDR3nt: TGTGCCAGCAGTTCAATACGACAGGGGGTGGGTGAGGCAGATACGCAGTATTTT; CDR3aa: CASSSIRQGVGEADTQYF
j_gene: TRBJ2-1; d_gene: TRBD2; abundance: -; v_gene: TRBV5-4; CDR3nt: TGTGCCAGCAGCTTGGTGGCGGGGGGCCCGTCGGAGCAGTTCTTC; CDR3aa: CASSLVAGGPSEQFF
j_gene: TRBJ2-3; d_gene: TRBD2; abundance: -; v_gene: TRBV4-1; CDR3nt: TGCGCCAGCAGCCACCTAGCGGGGACAACAGATACGCAGTATTTT; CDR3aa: CASSHLAGTTDTQYF